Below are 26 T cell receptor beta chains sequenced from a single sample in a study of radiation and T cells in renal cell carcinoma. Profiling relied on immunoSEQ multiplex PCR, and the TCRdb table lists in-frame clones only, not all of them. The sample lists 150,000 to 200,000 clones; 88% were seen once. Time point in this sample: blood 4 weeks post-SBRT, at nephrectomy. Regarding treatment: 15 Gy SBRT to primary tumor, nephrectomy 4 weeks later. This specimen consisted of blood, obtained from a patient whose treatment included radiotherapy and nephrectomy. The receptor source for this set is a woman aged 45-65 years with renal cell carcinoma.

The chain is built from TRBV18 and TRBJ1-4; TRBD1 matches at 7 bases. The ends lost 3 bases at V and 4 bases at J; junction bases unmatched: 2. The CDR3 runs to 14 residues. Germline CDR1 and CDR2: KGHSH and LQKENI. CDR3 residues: CASSPTGSNEKLFF. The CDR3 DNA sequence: TGTGCCAGCTCACCGACAGGGAGTAATGAAAAACTGTTTTTT.

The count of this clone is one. The CDR3 DNA follows: TGTGCCAGCAATACAGGCTCGGGGTTTTTCTACGAGCAGTACTTC. Its protein product is CASNTGSGFFYEQYF. This rearrangement joins TRBV6-5 to TRBJ2-7; D may correspond to TRBD1 or TRBD2 (5 bases each). Between the trimmed V and J ends, which lost 7 bases and 3 bases, there was a span of 19 bases. In germline, CDR1 is MNHEY, CDR2 SVGAGI. This CDR3 has 15 residues.

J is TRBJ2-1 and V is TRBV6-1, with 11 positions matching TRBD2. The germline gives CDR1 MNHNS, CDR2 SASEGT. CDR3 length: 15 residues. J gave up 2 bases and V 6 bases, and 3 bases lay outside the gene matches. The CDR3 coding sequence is TGTGCCAGCAGAAGTAGCGGGGGGGCCTACAATGAGCAGTTCTTC. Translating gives CASRSSGGAYNEQFF.

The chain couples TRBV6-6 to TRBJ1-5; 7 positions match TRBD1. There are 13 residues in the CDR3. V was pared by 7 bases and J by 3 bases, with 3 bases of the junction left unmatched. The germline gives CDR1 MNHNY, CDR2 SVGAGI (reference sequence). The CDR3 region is CASKGTVNQPQHF. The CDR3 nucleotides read TGTGCCAGCAAAGGGACAGTCAATCAGCCCCAGCATTTT.

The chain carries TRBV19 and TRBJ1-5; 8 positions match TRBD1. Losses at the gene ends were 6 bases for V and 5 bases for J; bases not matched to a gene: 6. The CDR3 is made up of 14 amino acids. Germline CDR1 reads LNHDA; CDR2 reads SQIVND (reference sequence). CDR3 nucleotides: TGTGCCAGTAGCCTGCGACAGGGGCATCAGCCCCAGCATTTT. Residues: CASSLRQGHQPQHF.

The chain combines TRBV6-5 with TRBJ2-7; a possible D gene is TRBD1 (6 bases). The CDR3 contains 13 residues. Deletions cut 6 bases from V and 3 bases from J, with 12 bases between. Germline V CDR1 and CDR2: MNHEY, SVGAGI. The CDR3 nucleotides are TGTGCCAGCAGCCCGGGACAAAACTACGAGCAGTACTTC. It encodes CASSPGQNYEQYF.

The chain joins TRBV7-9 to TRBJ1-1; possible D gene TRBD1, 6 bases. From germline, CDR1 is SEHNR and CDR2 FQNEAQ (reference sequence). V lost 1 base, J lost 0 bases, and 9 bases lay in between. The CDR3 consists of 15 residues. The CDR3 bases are TGTGCCAGCAGCTTAGTTGGGACAATGAACACTGAAGCTTTCTTT. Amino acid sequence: CASSLVGTMNTEAFF.

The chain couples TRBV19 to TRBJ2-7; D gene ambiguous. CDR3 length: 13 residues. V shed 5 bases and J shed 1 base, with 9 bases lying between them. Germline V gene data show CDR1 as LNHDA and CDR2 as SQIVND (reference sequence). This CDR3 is CASSPGTSYEQYF. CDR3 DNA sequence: TGTGCCAGTAGTCCCGGAACTTCCTACGAGCAGTACTTC.

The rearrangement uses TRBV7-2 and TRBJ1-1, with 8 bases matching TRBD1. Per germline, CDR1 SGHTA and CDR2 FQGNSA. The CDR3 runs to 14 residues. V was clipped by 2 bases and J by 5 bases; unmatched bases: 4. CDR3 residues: CASSLQQGGTEAFF. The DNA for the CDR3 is TGTGCCAGCAGCTTACAACAGGGGGGGACTGAAGCTTTCTTT. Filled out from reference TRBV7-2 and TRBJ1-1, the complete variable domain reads GAGVSQSPSNKVTEKGKDVELRCDPISGHTALYWYRQSLGQGLEFLIYFQGNSAPDKSGLPSDRFSAERTGGSVSTLTIQRTQQEDSAVYLCASSLQQGGTEAFFGQGTRLTVV.

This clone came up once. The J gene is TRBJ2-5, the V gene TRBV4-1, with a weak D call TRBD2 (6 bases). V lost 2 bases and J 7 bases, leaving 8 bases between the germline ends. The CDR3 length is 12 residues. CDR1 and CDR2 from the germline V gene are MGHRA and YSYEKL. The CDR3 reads CASSQLGGTQYF. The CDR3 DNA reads TGCGCCAGCAGCCAACTGGGAGGGACCCAGTACTTC.

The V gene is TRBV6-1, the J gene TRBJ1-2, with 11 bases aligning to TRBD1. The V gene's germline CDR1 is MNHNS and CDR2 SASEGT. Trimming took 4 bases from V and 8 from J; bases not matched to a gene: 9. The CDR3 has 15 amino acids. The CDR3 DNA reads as TGTGCCAGCAGTGCCGGGGACAGGGGGTTTGAGGGCTACACCTTC. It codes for CASSAGDRGFEGYTF.

CDR3 sequence: CASSGDRGGSYEQYF. CDR3 nucleotide sequence: TGTGCCAGCAGTGGGGACAGGGGGGGCTCCTACGAGCAGTACTTC. The chain joins TRBV2 to TRBJ2-7; 11 nucleotides match TRBD1. Germline V gene sequence: CDR1 SNHLY, CDR2 FYNNEI. J gave up 0 bases and V 4 bases, and 2 bases lay outside the gene matches. CDR3 length: 15 amino acids.

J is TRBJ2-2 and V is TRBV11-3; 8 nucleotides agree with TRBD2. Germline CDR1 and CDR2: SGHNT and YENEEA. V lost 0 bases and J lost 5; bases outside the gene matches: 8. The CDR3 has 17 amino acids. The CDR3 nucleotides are TGTGCCAGCAGCTTAGATGGGACTAGGGCACGGACCGGGGAGCTGTTTTTT. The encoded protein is CASSLDGTRARTGELFF.

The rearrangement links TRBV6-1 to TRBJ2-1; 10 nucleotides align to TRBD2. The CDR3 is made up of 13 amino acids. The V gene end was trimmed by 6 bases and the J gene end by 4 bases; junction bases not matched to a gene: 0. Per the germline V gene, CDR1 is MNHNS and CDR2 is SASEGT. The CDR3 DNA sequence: TGTGCCAGCAGGACTAGCGGGTACAATGAGCAGTTCTTC. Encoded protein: CASRTSGYNEQFF.

The CDR3 bases are TGCGCCAGCGGGGAACAGAGCTCTGGAAACACCATATATTTT. It yields the protein CASGEQSSGNTIYF. The V call is TRBV5-1, the J call TRBJ1-3; unclear D gene. Trimming removed 7 bases from V and 0 bases from J, with 11 bases in between. The CDR3 is 14 residues long. Germline V gives CDR1 SGHRS, CDR2 YFSETQ.

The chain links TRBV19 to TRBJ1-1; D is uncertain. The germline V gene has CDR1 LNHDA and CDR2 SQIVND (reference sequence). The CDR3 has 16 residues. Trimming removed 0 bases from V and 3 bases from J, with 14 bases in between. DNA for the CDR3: TGTGCCAGTAGTATAGAGGAGCCCGGAACGGACACTGAAGCTTTCTTT. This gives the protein CASSIEEPGTDTEAFF.

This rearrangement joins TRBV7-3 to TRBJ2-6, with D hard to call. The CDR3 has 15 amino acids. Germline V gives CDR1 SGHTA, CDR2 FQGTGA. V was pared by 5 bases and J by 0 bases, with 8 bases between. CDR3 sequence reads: CASSRLHSGANVLTF. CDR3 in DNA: TGTGCCAGCAGCCGTCTCCACTCTGGGGCCAACGTCCTGACTTTC.

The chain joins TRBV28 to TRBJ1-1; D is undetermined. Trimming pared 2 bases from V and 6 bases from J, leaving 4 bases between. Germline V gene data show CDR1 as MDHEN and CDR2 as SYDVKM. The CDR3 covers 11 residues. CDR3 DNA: TGTGCCAGCAGTTTAATCGCTGAAGCTTTCTTT. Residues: CASSLIAEAFF.

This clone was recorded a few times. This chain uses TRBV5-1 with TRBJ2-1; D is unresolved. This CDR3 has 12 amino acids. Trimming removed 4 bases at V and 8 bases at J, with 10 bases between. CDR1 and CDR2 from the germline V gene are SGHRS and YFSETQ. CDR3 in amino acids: CASSPMGHEQFF. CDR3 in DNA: TGCGCCAGCAGCCCTATGGGCCATGAGCAGTTCTTC.

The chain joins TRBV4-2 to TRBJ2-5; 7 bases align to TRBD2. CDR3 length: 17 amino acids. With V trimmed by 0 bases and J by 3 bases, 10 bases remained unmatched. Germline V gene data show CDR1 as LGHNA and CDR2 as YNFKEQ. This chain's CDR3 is CASSQDRAAAGEETQYF. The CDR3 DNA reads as TGTGCCAGCAGCCAAGATCGTGCGGCGGCGGGAGAAGAGACCCAGTACTTC.

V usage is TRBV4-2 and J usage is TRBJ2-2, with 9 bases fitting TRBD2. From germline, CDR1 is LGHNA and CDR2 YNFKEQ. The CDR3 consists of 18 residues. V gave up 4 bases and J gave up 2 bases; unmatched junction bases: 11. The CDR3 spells CASSPRMAGGSNTGELFF. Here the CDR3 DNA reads TGTGCCAGCAGCCCCCGAATGGCGGGGGGGTCCAACACCGGGGAGCTGTTTTTT.

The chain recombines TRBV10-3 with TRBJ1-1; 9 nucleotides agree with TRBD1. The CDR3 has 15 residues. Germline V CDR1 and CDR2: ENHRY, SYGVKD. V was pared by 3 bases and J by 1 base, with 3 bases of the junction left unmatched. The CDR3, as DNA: TGTGCCATCAGTGACCCGGGACAGGGGAACACTGAAGCTTTCTTT. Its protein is CAISDPGQGNTEAFF.

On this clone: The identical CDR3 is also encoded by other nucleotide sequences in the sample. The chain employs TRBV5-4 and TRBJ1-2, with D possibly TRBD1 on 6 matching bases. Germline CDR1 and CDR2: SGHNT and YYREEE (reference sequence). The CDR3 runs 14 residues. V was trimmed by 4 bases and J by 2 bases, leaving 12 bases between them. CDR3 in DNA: TGTGCCAGCAGCCGCGCTCAGGGGAACTATGGCTACACCTTC. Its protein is CASSRAQGNYGYTF. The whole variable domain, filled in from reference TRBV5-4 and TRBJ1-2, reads ETGVTQSPTHLIKTRGQQVTLRCSSQSGHNTVSWYQQALGQGPQFIFQYYREEENGRGNFPPRFSGLQFPNYSSELNVNALELDDSALYLCASSRAQGNYGYTFGSGTRLTVV.

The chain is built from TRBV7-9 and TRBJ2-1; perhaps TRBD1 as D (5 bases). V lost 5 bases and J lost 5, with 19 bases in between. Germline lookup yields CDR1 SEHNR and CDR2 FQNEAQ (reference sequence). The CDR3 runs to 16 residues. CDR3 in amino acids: CASSGPQGYPNNEQFF. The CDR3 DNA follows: TGTGCCAGCAGCGGCCCTCAGGGATACCCCAACAATGAGCAGTTCTTC.

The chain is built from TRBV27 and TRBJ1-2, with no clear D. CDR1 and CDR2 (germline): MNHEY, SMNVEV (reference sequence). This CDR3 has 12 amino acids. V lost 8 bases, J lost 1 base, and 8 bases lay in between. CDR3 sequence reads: CASRSLNYGYTF. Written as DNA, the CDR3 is TGTGCCAGCCGTTCGCTTAACTATGGCTACACCTTC.

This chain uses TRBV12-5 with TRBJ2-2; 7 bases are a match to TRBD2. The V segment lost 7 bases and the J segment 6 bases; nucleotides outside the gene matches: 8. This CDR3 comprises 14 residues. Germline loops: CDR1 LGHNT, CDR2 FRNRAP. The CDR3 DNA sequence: TGTGCTAGTGTTCCGACTAGCCTAGCCGGGGAGCTGTTTTTT. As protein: CASVPTSLAGELFF.